One and the same sample provided the 20 T cell receptor beta chains below, sequenced in a study of PD-L1 blockade in urothelial cancer. Clones were sequenced by immunoSEQ multiplex PCR, and TCRdb holds only the in-frame ones, with some missing. The sample records about 50,000 clones, 86% being singletons. Time point noted: peripheral blood 6 weeks after treatment start. Sample: PBMCs, taken around atezolizumab (anti-PD-L1) treatment. These receptors all come from a man between 60 and 75 years old with urothelial cancer.

V and J are TRBV10-3 and TRBJ1-4, with D tentatively TRBD1 (5 bases). The CDR3 extends over 14 amino acids. V was cut by 11 bases and J by 3 bases, with 16 bases left in between. Germline-derived CDR1 and CDR2 are ENHRY and SYGVKD. CDR3 amino acids: CASSRGNSNEKLFF. The CDR3 DNA reads TGTGCCTCTTCTCGGGGGAATTCTAATGAAAAACTGTTTTTT.

This clone was observed at least ten times. The rearrangement links TRBV29-1 to TRBJ1-1, with D maybe TRBD1 (5 bases). The V end lost 6 bases, the J end lost 1 base, and 9 bases lay between the germline ends. The CDR3 loop spans 12 amino acids. From germline, CDR1 is SQVTM and CDR2 ANQGSEA. The CDR3 here is CSVGGQNTEAFF. The CDR3 region has the DNA TGCAGCGTCGGCGGACAGAACACTGAAGCTTTCTTT.

The V and J genes are TRBV6-6 and TRBJ2-7; tentative D call: TRBD2 (6 bases). The CDR3 totals 14 residues. V was trimmed by 0 bases and J by 6 bases, leaving 12 bases between them. CDR1 is MNHNY and CDR2 is SVGAGI in the germline V gene (reference sequence). CDR3 coding DNA: TGTGCCAGCAGTTACTCTTTGGGGGGAGGCGAGCAGTACTTC. This codes for CASSYSLGGGEQYF.

V and J are TRBV7-2 and TRBJ2-7; D not resolved. CDR3 length: 12 residues. Germline V lookup: CDR1 SGHTA, CDR2 FQGNSA. Deletions cut 2 bases from V and 4 bases from J, with 6 bases between. Here the CDR3 DNA reads TGTGCCAGCAGCTTACTAGAGTACGAGCAGTACTTC. Translating gives CASSLLEYEQYF.

This rearrangement joins TRBV7-2 to TRBJ1-4; maybe TRBD1 (5 bases). V was shortened by 1 base and J by 7 bases, with 16 bases between the two germline ends. CDR3 size: 16 residues. CDR1 and CDR2 (germline): SGHTA, FQGNSA. CDR3: CASSLVWGGLGEKLFF. The CDR3 nucleotides read TGTGCCAGCAGCTTAGTCTGGGGCGGCTTGGGTGAAAAACTGTTTTTT.

The chain couples TRBV5-6 to TRBJ1-2; 11 positions match TRBD1. This CDR3 region has 13 residues. From germline, CDR1 is SGHDT and CDR2 YYEEEE. V lost 3 bases to trimming and J lost 8 bases; unmatched junction nucleotides: 3. CDR3 in amino acids: CASSYGTGGGYTF. The CDR3 nucleotides are TGTGCCAGCAGCTACGGGACAGGGGGAGGCTACACCTTC.

The chain recombines TRBV23-1 with TRBJ1-3, with D hard to call. TRBV23-1 has ORF status, its function being uncertain. The CDR3 runs 14 residues. The V gene lost 2 bases and the J gene lost 4 bases, with 9 bases spanning the gap. The CDR3, as DNA: TGCGCCAGCAGTCAAACATCGTCCGGAAACACCATATATTTT. Translating it yields CASSQTSSGNTIYF.

V is TRBV15 and J is TRBJ1-4, with no clear D. With 0 bases removed from V and 5 bases from J, the gap between germline ends came to 10 bases. Germline-derived CDR1 and CDR2 are LNHNV and YYDKDF (reference sequence). CDR3 length: 15 amino acids. CDR3 sequence reads: CATSRDVTKNEKLFF. The CDR3 DNA follows: TGTGCCACCAGCAGAGATGTGACAAAGAATGAAAAACTGTTTTTT.

A few counts support this clone. This sequence joins TRBV19 and TRBJ2-3; TRBD1 matches at 8 bases. Germline-derived CDR1 and CDR2 are LNHDA and SQIVND (reference sequence). Losses at the gene ends were 4 bases for V and 2 bases for J; bases not matched to a gene: 2. The CDR3 totals 14 residues. CDR3 residues: CASSTGQDTDTQYF. DNA of the CDR3: TGTGCCAGTAGTACGGGACAGGACACAGATACGCAGTATTTT. Together with reference TRBV19 and TRBJ2-3, the CDR3 gives the full variable domain: DGGITQSPKYLFRKEGQNVTLSCEQNLNHDAMYWYRQDPGQGLRLIYYSQIVNDFQKGDIAEGYSVSREKKESFPLTVTSAQKNPTAFYLCASSTGQDTDTQYFGPGTRLTVL.

The chain combines TRBV2 with TRBJ2-3; D is undetermined. The CDR3 length is 13 residues. The V gene's germline CDR1 is SNHLY and CDR2 FYNNEI. V dropped 6 bases and J dropped 0 bases, with 7 bases sitting between them. The DNA for the CDR3 is TGTGCCAGCAGACTTATTAGCACAGATACGCAGTATTTT. It specifies CASRLISTDTQYF.

This clone showed up just a few times. This chain links TRBV23-1 with TRBJ1-1; no firm D call. TRBV23-1 is flagged as an ORF with uncertain function. Trimming took off 2 bases at V and 6 bases at J, with 7 bases between the two ends. This CDR3 is 12 amino acids long. Here the CDR3 reads CASSQMDSEAFF. CDR3 coding DNA: TGCGCCAGCAGTCAAATGGACTCTGAAGCTTTCTTT.

The sample holds one count of this clone. The chain joins TRBV18 to TRBJ1-1, with D possibly TRBD1 on 5 matching bases. There are 14 residues in the CDR3. CDR1 KGHSH and CDR2 LQKENI come from the germline V gene. Trimming shortened V by 5 bases and J by 1 base, and 11 bases separated the two germline ends. The CDR3, as DNA: TGTGCCAGCTCAGAAGGGGCTCCGAACACTGAAGCTTTCTTT. Translating gives CASSEGAPNTEAFF.

The CDR3, as DNA: TGCGCCAGCAGCCAAGATTCCGGGACAGCAGAAGCTTTCTTT. It encodes CASSQDSGTAEAFF. The V gene is TRBV4-1, the J gene TRBJ1-1; 7 nucleotides align to TRBD1. This CDR3 region has 14 residues. With V trimmed by 0 bases and J by 8 bases, 6 bases remained unmatched. Germline V CDR1 and CDR2: MGHRA, YSYEKL.

The chain is built from TRBV15 and TRBJ2-6; 9 nucleotides agree with TRBD1. V dropped 2 bases and J dropped 1; count of bases not matched to a gene: 6. The CDR3 loop spans 18 amino acids. Germline CDR1 is LNHNV and CDR2 is YYDKDF (reference sequence). The CDR3 DNA reads as TGTGCCACCAGCAGACCGGGACAGGGAGGTTCTGGGGCCAACGTCCTGACTTTC. Translation: CATSRPGQGGSGANVLTF.

This chain connects TRBV10-2 to TRBJ2-7, with 9 positions matching TRBD1. Trimming took 4 bases from V and 5 from J; bases not matched to a gene: 3. CDR1 is WSHSY and CDR2 is SAAADI in the germline V gene. The length of the CDR3 is 13 residues. DNA of the CDR3: TGCGCCAGCAGTGCTCGGGACAGGGACGAGCAGTACTTC. This translates into CASSARDRDEQYF.

The count of this clone is one. The rearrangement uses TRBV5-1 and TRBJ2-7, with 13 bases fitting TRBD2. CDR1 SGHRS and CDR2 YFSETQ come from the germline V gene. This CDR3 is 15 amino acids long. The junction had 3 bases not matched to a gene; V was cut back by 4 bases and J by 2 bases. The chain's CDR3 is CASSHGLAGAYEQYF. The CDR3 DNA reads as TGCGCCAGCAGCCACGGACTAGCGGGGGCCTACGAGCAGTACTTC. Based on the CDR3 plus reference TRBV5-1 and TRBJ2-7, the full variable domain is KAGVTQTPRYLIKTRGQQVTLSCSPISGHRSVSWYQQTPGQGLQFLFEYFSETQRNKGNFPGRFSGRQFSNSRSEMNVSTLELGDSALYLCASSHGLAGAYEQYFGPGTRLTVT.

The chain uses TRBV30 and TRBJ2-7; D may be TRBD2 (6 bases). CDR1 is GTSNPN, CDR2 SVGIG, per germline (reference sequence). This CDR3 is 13 amino acids long. V lost 3 bases and J lost 2, with 11 bases in between. CDR3 loop: CAWREGPTYEQYF. The CDR3 bases are TGTGCCTGGAGGGAGGGGCCGACCTACGAGCAGTACTTC. The whole variable domain, filled in from reference TRBV30 and TRBJ2-7, reads SQTIHQWPATLVQPVGSPLSLECTVEGTSNPNLYWYRQAAGRGLQLLFYSVGIGQISSEVPQNLSASRPQDRQFILSSKKLLLSDSGFYLCAWREGPTYEQYFGPGTRLTVT.

This clone was seen only a few times. This chain connects TRBV28 to TRBJ1-6, with 8 bases fitting TRBD1. CDR3 length equals 14 residues. The V segment lost 5 bases and the J segment 6 bases; nucleotides outside the gene matches: 3. Germline V lookup: CDR1 MDHEN, CDR2 SYDVKM. CDR3 coding DNA: TGTGCCAGCAGTACGGGACAGGTTAATTCACCCCTCCACTTT. Translated, it gives CASSTGQVNSPLHF.

V and J are TRBV19 and TRBJ1-5, with D perhaps matching TRBD1 (6 bases). Germline CDR1 is LNHDA and CDR2 is SQIVND (reference sequence). CDR3 length: 18 residues. The ends were cut back, 3 bases at V and 4 bases at J, with 22 bases in the middle. CDR3: CASSMSGATRYENQPQHF. The CDR3 DNA sequence: TGTGCCAGTAGTATGTCAGGGGCGACACGATATGAAAATCAGCCCCAGCATTTT.

The rearrangement uses TRBV10-1 and TRBJ2-3; TRBD1 aligns across 7 bases. The CDR3 covers 15 residues. Looked up from germline, CDR1 is WNHNN and CDR2 is SYGVQD (reference sequence). J lost 4 bases, V lost 6 bases, and 10 bases had no gene match. The CDR3 reads CASRETGLGADTQYF. The CDR3 DNA follows: TGCGCCAGCAGAGAGACAGGGTTAGGGGCAGATACGCAGTATTTT.